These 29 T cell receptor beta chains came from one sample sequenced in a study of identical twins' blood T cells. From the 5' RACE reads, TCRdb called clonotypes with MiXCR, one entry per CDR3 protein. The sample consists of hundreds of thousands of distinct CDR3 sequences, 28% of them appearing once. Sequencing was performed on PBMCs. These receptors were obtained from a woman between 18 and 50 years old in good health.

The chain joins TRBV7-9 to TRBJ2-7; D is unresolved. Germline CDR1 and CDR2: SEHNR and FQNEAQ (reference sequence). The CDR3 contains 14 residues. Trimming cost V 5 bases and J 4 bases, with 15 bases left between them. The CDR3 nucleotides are TGTGCCAGCAGCCCGTACAGTGGGGAATACGAGCAGTACTTC. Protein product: CASSPYSGEYEQYF.

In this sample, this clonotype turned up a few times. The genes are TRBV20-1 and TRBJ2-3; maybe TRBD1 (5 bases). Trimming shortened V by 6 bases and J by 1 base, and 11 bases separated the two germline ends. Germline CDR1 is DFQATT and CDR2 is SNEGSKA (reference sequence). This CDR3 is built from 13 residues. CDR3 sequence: CSAGRPGTDTQYF. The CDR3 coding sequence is TGCAGTGCGGGGCGTCCCGGCACAGATACGCAGTATTTT.

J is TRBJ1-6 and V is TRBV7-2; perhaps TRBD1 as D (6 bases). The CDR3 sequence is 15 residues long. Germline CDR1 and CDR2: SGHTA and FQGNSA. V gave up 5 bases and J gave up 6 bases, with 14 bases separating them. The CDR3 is CASSPAGTINSPLHF. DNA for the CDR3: TGTGCCAGCAGCCCCGCCGGGACAATTAATTCACCCCTCCACTTT.

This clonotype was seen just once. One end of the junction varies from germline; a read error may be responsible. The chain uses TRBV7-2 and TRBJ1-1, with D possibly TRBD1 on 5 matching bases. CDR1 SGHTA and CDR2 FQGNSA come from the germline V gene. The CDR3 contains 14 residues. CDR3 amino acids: CASSESGGVTEVFF. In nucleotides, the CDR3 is TGTGCCAGCAGCGAAAGTGGGGGAGTCACTGAAGTTTTCTTT.

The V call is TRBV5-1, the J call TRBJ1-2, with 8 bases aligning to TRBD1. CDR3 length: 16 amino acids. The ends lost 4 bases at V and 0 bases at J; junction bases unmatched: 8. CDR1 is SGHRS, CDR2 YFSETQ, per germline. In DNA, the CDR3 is TGCGCCAGCAGCGATCGGACAGGGCGCACTAACTATGGCTACACCTTC. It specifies CASSDRTGRTNYGYTF. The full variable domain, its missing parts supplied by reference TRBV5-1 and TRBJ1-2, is KAGVTQTPRYLIKTRGQQVTLSCSPISGHRSVSWYQQTPGQGLQFLFEYFSETQRNKGNFPGRFSGRQFSNSRSEMNVSTLELGDSALYLCASSDRTGRTNYGYTFGSGTRLTVV.

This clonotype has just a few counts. CDR3 DNA sequence: TGTGCCAGCAGCTTAGACACAGGGGGCAGCAATCAGCCCCAGCATTTT. Translating gives CASSLDTGGSNQPQHF. V usage is TRBV7-2 and J usage is TRBJ1-5; 9 bases are a match to TRBD1. With V trimmed by 1 base and J by 1 base, 2 bases remained unmatched. This CDR3 is 16 amino acids long. Germline V lookup: CDR1 SGHTA, CDR2 FQGNSA.

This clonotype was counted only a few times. CDR3 sequence reads: CASVRELAANNEQFF. The DNA of the CDR3 is TGTGCCAGCGTCCGTGAGCTAGCGGCTAACAATGAGCAGTTCTTC. V gene TRBV11-2 combines with J gene TRBJ2-1, with 7 bases matching TRBD2. The V gene end was trimmed by 8 bases and the J gene end by 5 bases; junction bases not matched to a gene: 12. The CDR3 loop spans 15 amino acids. Germline-derived CDR1 and CDR2 are SGHAT and FQNNGV. Based on the CDR3 plus reference TRBV11-2 and TRBJ2-1, the full variable domain is EAGVAQSPRYKIIEKRQSVAFWCNPISGHATLYWYQQILGQGPKLLIQFQNNGVVDDSQLPKDRFSAERLKGVDSTLKIQPAKLEDSAVYLCASVRELAANNEQFFGPGTRLTVL.

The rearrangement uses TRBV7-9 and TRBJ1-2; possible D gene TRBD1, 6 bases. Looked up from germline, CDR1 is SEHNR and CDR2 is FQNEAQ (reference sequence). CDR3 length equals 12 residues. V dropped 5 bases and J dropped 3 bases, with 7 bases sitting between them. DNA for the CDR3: TGTGCCAGCAGCCGACAGGACTATGGCTACACCTTC. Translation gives CASSRQDYGYTF.

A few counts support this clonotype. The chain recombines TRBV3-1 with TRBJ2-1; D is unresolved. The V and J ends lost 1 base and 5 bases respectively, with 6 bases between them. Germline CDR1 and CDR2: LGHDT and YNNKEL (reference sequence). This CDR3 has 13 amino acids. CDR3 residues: CASSQGADNEQFF. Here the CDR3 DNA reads TGTGCCAGCAGCCAAGGGGCTGACAATGAGCAGTTCTTC.

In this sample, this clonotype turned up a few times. CDR3 sequence: CASTDIGDTEAFF. The CDR3 nucleotides are TGTGCCAGCACGGATATAGGGGACACTGAAGCTTTCTTT. The rearrangement joins TRBV6-5 to TRBJ1-1; possible D gene TRBD1, 5 bases. Trimming stripped 7 bases from V and 3 bases from J, with 12 bases between. The CDR3 loop spans 13 amino acids. CDR1 and CDR2 from the germline V gene are MNHEY and SVGAGI.

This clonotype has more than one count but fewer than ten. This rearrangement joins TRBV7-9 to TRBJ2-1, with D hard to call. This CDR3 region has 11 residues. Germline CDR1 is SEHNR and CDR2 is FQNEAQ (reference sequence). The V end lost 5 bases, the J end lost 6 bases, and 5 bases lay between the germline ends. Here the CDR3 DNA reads TGTGCCAGCAGCGCTAGCAATGAGCAGTTCTTC. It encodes CASSASNEQFF. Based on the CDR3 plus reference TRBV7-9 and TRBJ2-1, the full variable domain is DTGVSQNPRHKITKRGQNVTFRCDPISEHNRLYWYRQTLGQGPEFLTYFQNEAQLEKSRLLSDRFSAERPKGSFSTLEIQRTEQGDSAMYLCASSASNEQFFGPGTRLTVL.

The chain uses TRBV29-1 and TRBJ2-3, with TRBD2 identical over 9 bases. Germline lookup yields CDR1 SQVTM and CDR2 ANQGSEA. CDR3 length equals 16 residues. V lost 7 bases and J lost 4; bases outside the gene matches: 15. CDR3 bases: TGCAGCGCCGTGGGAGAGAGACTAGCGGTGTCAGATACGCAGTATTTT. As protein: CSAVGERLAVSDTQYF.

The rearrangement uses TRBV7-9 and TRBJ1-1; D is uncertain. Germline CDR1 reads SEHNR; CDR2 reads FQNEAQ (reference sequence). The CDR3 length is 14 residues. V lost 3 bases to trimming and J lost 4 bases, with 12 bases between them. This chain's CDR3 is CASSFEGSGTEAFF. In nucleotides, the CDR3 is TGTGCCAGCAGCTTCGAAGGGAGTGGCACTGAAGCTTTCTTT.

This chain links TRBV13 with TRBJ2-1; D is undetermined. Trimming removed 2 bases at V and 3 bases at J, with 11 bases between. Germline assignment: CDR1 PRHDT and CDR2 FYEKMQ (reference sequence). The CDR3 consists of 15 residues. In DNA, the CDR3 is TGTGCCAGCAGCTTACAACAAGCGTACTACAATGAGCAGTTCTTC. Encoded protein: CASSLQQAYYNEQFF.

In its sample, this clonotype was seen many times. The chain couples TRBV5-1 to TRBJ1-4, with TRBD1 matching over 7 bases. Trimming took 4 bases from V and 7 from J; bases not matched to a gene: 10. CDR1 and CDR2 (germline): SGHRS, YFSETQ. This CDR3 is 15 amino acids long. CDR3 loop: CASSLGQAGIEKLFF. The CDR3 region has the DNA TGCGCCAGCAGCCTCGGACAGGCCGGGATTGAAAAACTGTTTTTT.

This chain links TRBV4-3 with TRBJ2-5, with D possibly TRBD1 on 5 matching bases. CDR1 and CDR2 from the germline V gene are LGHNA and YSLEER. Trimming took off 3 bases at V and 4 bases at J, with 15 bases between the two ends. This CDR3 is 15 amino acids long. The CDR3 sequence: CASSHQLDNAETQYF. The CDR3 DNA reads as TGCGCCAGCAGCCATCAACTGGACAATGCAGAGACCCAGTACTTC.

CDR3 nucleotides: TGCAGTGCGTCCAGGGGCGGGGTGGACACCGGGGAGCTGTTTTTT. This gives the protein CSASRGGVDTGELFF. This rearrangement joins TRBV20-1 to TRBJ2-2; D possibly uses TRBD1 or TRBD2 (6 bases each). Per the germline V gene, CDR1 is DFQATT and CDR2 is SNEGSKA (reference sequence). The V end was cut by 6 bases, the J end by 3 bases, with 17 bases between. The CDR3 is 15 amino acids.

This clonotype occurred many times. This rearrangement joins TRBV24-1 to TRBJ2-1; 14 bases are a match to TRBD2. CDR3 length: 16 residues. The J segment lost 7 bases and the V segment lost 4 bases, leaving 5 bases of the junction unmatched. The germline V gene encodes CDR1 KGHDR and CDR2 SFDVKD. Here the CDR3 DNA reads TGTGCCACCAGTGACCCAGGACTAGCGGGAGGTAATGAGCAGTTCTTC. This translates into CATSDPGLAGGNEQFF.

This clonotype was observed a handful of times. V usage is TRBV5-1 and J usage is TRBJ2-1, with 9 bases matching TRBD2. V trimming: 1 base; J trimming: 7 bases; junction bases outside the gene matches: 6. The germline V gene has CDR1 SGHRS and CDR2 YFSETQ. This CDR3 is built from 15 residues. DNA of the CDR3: TGCGCCAGCAGCTTGAATAGCGGGAGACGGAATGAGCAGTTCTTC. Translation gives CASSLNSGRRNEQFF.

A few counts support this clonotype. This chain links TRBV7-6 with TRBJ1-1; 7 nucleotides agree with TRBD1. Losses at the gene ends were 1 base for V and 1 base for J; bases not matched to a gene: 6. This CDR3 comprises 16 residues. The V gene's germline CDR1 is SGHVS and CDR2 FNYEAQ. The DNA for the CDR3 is TGTGCCAGCAGCTTAGAATTGGGACAGAAGAACACTGAAGCTTTCTTT. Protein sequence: CASSLELGQKNTEAFF.

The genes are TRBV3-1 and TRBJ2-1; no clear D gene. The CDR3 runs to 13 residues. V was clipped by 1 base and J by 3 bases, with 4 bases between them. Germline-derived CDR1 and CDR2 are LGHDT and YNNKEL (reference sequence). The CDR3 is CASSQGFYNEQFF. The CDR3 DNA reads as TGTGCCAGCAGCCAAGGTTTCTACAATGAGCAGTTCTTC.

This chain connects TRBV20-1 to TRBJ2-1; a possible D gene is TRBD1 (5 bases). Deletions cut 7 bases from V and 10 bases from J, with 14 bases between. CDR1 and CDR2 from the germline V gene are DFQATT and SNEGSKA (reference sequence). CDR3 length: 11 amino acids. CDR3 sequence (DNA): TGCAGTGTTCAGGGTGGAGAGGAGCAGTTCTTC. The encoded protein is CSVQGGEEQFF.

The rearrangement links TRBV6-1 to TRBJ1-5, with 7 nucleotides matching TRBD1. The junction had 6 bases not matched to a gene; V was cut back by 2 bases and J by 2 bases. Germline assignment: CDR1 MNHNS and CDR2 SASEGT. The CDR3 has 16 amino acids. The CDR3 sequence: CASSENDGQGNQPQHF. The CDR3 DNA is TGTGCCAGCAGTGAAAACGACGGACAGGGCAATCAGCCCCAGCATTTT.

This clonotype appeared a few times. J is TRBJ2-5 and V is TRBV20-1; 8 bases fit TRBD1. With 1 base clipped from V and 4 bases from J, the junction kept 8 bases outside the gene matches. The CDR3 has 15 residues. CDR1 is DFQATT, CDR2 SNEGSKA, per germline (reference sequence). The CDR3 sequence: CSARVDRGIGETQYF. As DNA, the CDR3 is TGCAGTGCTAGAGTAGACAGGGGCATTGGAGAGACCCAGTACTTC.

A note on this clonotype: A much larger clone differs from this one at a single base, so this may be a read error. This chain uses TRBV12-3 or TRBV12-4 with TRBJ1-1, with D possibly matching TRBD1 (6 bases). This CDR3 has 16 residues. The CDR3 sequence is CVSSPRSGVMNTEAFF. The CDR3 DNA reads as TGTGTCAGCAGTCCCAGGTCAGGGGTAATGAACACTGAAGCTTTCTTT.

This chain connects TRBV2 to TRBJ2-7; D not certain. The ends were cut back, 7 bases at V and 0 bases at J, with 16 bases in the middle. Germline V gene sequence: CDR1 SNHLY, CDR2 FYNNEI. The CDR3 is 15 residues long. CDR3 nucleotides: TGTGCCAGCATCCCGCCCGGAACGGGCTCCTACGAGCAGTACTTC. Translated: CASIPPGTGSYEQYF.

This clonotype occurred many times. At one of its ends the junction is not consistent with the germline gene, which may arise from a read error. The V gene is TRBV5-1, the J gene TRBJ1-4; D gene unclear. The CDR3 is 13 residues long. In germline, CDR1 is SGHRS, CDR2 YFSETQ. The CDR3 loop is CASSLGSNEKLFF. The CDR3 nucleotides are TGTGCCAGCAGCTTGGGGAGTAATGAAAAACTGTTTTTT.

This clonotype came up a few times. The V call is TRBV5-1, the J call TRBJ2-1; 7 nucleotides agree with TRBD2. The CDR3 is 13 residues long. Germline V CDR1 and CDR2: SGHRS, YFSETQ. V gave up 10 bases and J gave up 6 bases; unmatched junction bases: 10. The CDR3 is CASSRRETNEQFF. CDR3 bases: TGCGCCTCCTCAAGGCGGGAGACCAATGAGCAGTTCTTC.

The CDR3 nucleotides read TGCGCCAGCAGCTTGGGGGCTAGCGGACACAATGAGCAGTTCTTC. Protein: CASSLGASGHNEQFF. The chain combines TRBV5-1 with TRBJ2-1; TRBD2 agrees at 7 bases. CDR1 and CDR2 (germline): SGHRS, YFSETQ. The V gene end was trimmed by 0 bases and the J gene end by 5 bases; junction bases not matched to a gene: 5. CDR3 length: 15 residues.